The 24 T cell receptor beta chains below come from one sample, sequenced in a study of T cell changes during pregnancy in multiple sclerosis. Clones were read by immunoSEQ multiplex PCR, and TCRdb kept only the in-frame ones, dropping some. Among over 10,000 clones listed, approximately 88% were seen once. Source: CD8+ T cells from peripheral blood mononuclear cells, taken in the second trimester of pregnancy. These TCRs come from a female donor in good health, enrolled as a control in a pregnancy study.

This clone was detected only once. The chain couples TRBV7-8 to TRBJ2-2; 10 bases match TRBD2. CDR1 is SGHVS and CDR2 is FQNEAQ in the germline V gene. Unmatched junction bases numbered 8, after V lost 4 bases and J lost 3 bases. The CDR3 has 17 residues. The CDR3 here is CASSSPALAGDTGELFF. The CDR3, as DNA: TGTGCCAGCAGCTCACCCGCCCTAGCGGGAGACACCGGGGAGCTGTTTTTT.

This clone was seen only once. The chain combines TRBV28 with TRBJ1-2, with TRBD1 matching 8 bases. CDR3 length: 15 amino acids. Germline V gene data show CDR1 as MDHEN and CDR2 as SYDVKM. V lost 1 base, J lost 8 bases, and 9 bases stayed unmatched. The CDR3 reads CASSLYIQGAHGYTF. As DNA, the CDR3 is TGTGCCAGCAGTTTATATATCCAGGGGGCGCACGGCTACACCTTC.

This sequence joins TRBV29-1 and TRBJ2-7; the D is unclear. This CDR3 spans 12 amino acids. Deletions cut 3 bases from V and 3 bases from J, with 9 bases between. The germline V gene has CDR1 SQVTM and CDR2 ANQGSEA. The CDR3 coding sequence is TGCAGCGTTGAGTCCCGAGACTACGAGCAGTACTTC. Protein sequence: CSVESRDYEQYF.

The chain is built from TRBV14 and TRBJ2-1, with 8 positions matching TRBD1. The CDR3 spans 16 residues. V dropped 5 bases and J dropped 12; count of bases not matched to a gene: 18. Germline V gene sequence: CDR1 SGHDN, CDR2 FVKESK. Written as DNA, the CDR3 is TGTGCCAGCAGCGAGTACGGGACAGGTACCACCCGAGGGCAGTTCTTC. It is translated as CASSEYGTGTTRGQFF.

The chain recombines TRBV10-2 with TRBJ2-6; 7 nucleotides agree with TRBD1. CDR3 length: 16 residues. Trimming removed 6 bases from V and 0 bases from J; junction bases left unmatched: 5. The germline V gene has CDR1 WSHSY and CDR2 SAAADI. The CDR3 coding sequence is TGCGCCAGCAGCCGGGACAGAACCTCTGGGGCCAACGTCCTGACTTTC. Translation gives CASSRDRTSGANVLTF.

This chain uses TRBV27 with TRBJ2-7; TRBD2 matches at 12 bases. The CDR3 is 15 residues long. Germline CDR1 is MNHEY and CDR2 is SMNVEV (reference sequence). J gave up 4 bases and V 4 bases, and 5 bases lay outside the gene matches. The CDR3 sequence is CASSYSTSGGYEQYF. CDR3 nucleotide sequence: TGTGCCAGCAGTTACTCGACTAGCGGGGGTTACGAGCAGTACTTC.

The chain recombines TRBV7-3 with TRBJ2-7; possibly TRBD2 for D (5 bases). The CDR3 is 14 amino acids. Germline-derived CDR1 and CDR2 are SGHTA and FQGTGA. The ends were cut back, 5 bases at V and 3 bases at J, with 14 bases in the middle. CDR3: CASSPGIGDYEQYF. The CDR3, as DNA: TGTGCCAGCAGCCCCGGGATTGGGGACTACGAGCAGTACTTC. Supplemented by reference TRBV7-3 and TRBJ2-7, the full variable domain reads GAGVSQTPSNKVTEKGKYVELRCDPISGHTALYWYRQSLGQGPEFLIYFQGTGAADDSGLPNDRFFAVRPEGSVSTLKIQRTERGDSAVYLCASSPGIGDYEQYFGPGTRLTVT.

The CDR3 here is CASSWGVKARNEQFF. The CDR3 region has the DNA TGTGCCAGCAGCTGGGGGGTTAAGGCTAGGAATGAGCAGTTCTTC. The chain employs TRBV7-3 and TRBJ2-1; tentatively, D is TRBD2 (6 bases). Germline CDR1 and CDR2: SGHTA and FQGTGA. The CDR3 runs 15 residues. Trimming cost V 4 bases and J 7 bases, with 17 bases left between them.

J is TRBJ2-5 and V is TRBV6-1; 7 bases are shared with TRBD1. From germline, CDR1 is MNHNS and CDR2 SASEGT. J gave up 1 base and V 7 bases, and 3 bases lay outside the gene matches. This CDR3 spans 13 amino acids. The CDR3 DNA sequence: TGTGCCAGCAATACAGGGGCCCAAGAGACCCAGTACTTC. It is translated as CASNTGAQETQYF.

The chain carries TRBV14 and TRBJ2-1; D remains ambiguous. Germline V lookup: CDR1 SGHDN, CDR2 FVKESK. The CDR3 runs to 17 residues. Between the trimmed V and J ends, which lost 3 bases and 6 bases, there was a span of 21 bases. The CDR3 here is CASSQPPLSSVFNEQFF. CDR3 bases: TGTGCCAGCAGCCAGCCCCCCTTGAGCTCGGTTTTCAATGAGCAGTTCTTC.

This clone is a singleton in its sample. The chain has TRBV6-5 and TRBJ1-6, with TRBD1 matching over 10 bases. J gave up 5 bases and V 5 bases, and 3 bases lay outside the gene matches. The CDR3 covers 15 residues. The V gene's germline CDR1 is MNHEY and CDR2 SVGAGI. CDR3 region: CASSIGTGDNSPLHF. CDR3 nucleotides: TGTGCCAGCAGTATCGGGACAGGGGATAATTCACCCCTCCACTTT.

The rearrangement joins TRBV4-3 to TRBJ2-7; tentatively, D is TRBD2 (6 bases). This CDR3 is built from 16 residues. Trimming stripped 0 bases from V and 6 bases from J, with 18 bases between. The germline CDR1 and CDR2 sequences are LGHNA and YSLEER. In DNA form, the CDR3 reads TGCGCCAGCAGCCAAGAAGTGGGACTTGTATCAGGCGAGCAGTACTTC. It is translated as CASSQEVGLVSGEQYF.

This clone was recorded once. The CDR3, as DNA: TGCGCCAGCAGTGAGTCGATTAAAGCGGGGGCCTACGAGCAGTACTTC. It translates to CASSESIKAGAYEQYF. The gene calls are TRBV10-2 and TRBJ2-7, with 8 bases aligning to TRBD2. CDR3 length: 16 residues. The J segment lost 2 bases and the V segment lost 0 bases, leaving 6 bases of the junction unmatched. Per germline, CDR1 WSHSY and CDR2 SAAADI.

The chain carries TRBV13 and TRBJ2-3; 12 bases agree with TRBD2. Germline V CDR1 and CDR2: PRHDT, FYEKMQ (reference sequence). Trimming cost V 5 bases and J 0 bases; bases outside gene matches: 9. This CDR3 has 18 amino acids. CDR3 in DNA: TGTGCCAGCAGCACAGGACTAGCGGGGCTTCCTAGCACAGATACGCAGTATTTT. Protein product: CASSTGLAGLPSTDTQYF. Based on the CDR3 plus reference TRBV13 and TRBJ2-3, the full variable domain is AAGVIQSPRHLIKEKRETATLKCYPIPRHDTVYWYQQGPGQDPQFLISFYEKMQSDKGSIPDRFSAQQFSDYHSELNMSSLELGDSALYFCASSTGLAGLPSTDTQYFGPGTRLTVL.

This rearrangement joins TRBV7-9 to TRBJ2-6, with D tentatively TRBD1 (5 bases). The CDR3 is made up of 16 amino acids. CDR1 SEHNR and CDR2 FQNEAQ come from the germline V gene (reference sequence). Trimming pared 1 base from V and 0 bases from J, leaving 7 bases between. The CDR3 is CASSLVTVSGANVLTF. In DNA, the CDR3 is TGTGCCAGCAGCTTAGTGACAGTCTCTGGGGCCAACGTCCTGACTTTC.

The chain links TRBV6-1 to TRBJ2-5, with TRBD1 identical over 11 bases. V lost 3 bases, J lost 4 bases, and 4 bases stayed unmatched. This CDR3 contains 15 residues. Germline lookup yields CDR1 MNHNS and CDR2 SASEGT. The CDR3 DNA follows: TGTGCCAGCAGTGACGGGACAGGGGGTCTAGAGACCCAGTACTTC. It translates to CASSDGTGGLETQYF.

This clone was observed a few times. The V gene is TRBV19, the J gene TRBJ1-1, with D possibly TRBD1 on 6 matching bases. CDR3 size: 15 residues. The ends were cut back, 6 bases at V and 7 bases at J, with 21 bases in the middle. CDR1 is LNHDA, CDR2 SQIVND, per germline (reference sequence). The CDR3 protein is CASSQTGVTSSEAFF. Written as DNA, the CDR3 is TGTGCCAGTAGCCAGACAGGCGTAACAAGTAGTGAAGCTTTCTTT.

The V call is TRBV30, the J call TRBJ2-7, with D unclear. Trimming took off 3 bases at V and 5 bases at J, with 8 bases between the two ends. The CDR3 totals 11 residues. Per the germline V gene, CDR1 is GTSNPN and CDR2 is SVGIG (reference sequence). CDR3 residues: CAWSLGNEQYF. Here the CDR3 DNA reads TGTGCCTGGAGCCTAGGTAACGAGCAGTACTTC.

The V and J genes are TRBV5-6 and TRBJ2-1; 7 bases match TRBD2. The CDR3 contains 14 residues. V lost 0 bases and J lost 9; bases outside the gene matches: 6. In germline, CDR1 is SGHDT, CDR2 YYEEEE. DNA of the CDR3: TGTGCCAGCAGCTTGGCGGCGGGAGAAGGTGAGCAGTTCTTC. This encodes CASSLAAGEGEQFF.

The chain uses TRBV29-1 and TRBJ2-1; D not resolved. Trimming pared 6 bases from V and 0 bases from J, leaving 12 bases between. The CDR3 has 14 residues. Germline CDR1 reads SQVTM; CDR2 reads ANQGSEA. The CDR3 is CSVILSSSYNEQFF. The CDR3 coding sequence is TGCAGCGTAATCCTCTCTAGCTCCTACAATGAGCAGTTCTTC.

This chain connects TRBV6-5 to TRBJ1-2; D unclear. Trimming removed 2 bases at V and 6 bases at J, with 19 bases between. The germline gives CDR1 MNHEY, CDR2 SVGAGI. The CDR3 runs 16 residues. As DNA, the CDR3 is TGTGCCAGCAGTTACACGGGTTTAGCTGGAGGGAATGGCTACACCTTC. Amino acids: CASSYTGLAGGNGYTF.

V is TRBV27 and J is TRBJ2-1; 7 bases line up with TRBD2. The germline V gene encodes CDR1 MNHEY and CDR2 SMNVEV (reference sequence). CDR3 length: 14 amino acids. With 10 bases clipped from V and 7 bases from J, the junction kept 13 bases outside the gene matches. The CDR3 coding sequence is TGTGCCACTCGGGAGGAGGTGGCGGTTAATGAGCAGTTCTTC. This translates into CATREEVAVNEQFF.

In its sample, this clone was seen a few times. The J gene is TRBJ2-3, the V gene TRBV6-4, with D tentatively TRBD2 (7 bases). The germline gives CDR1 MRHNA, CDR2 SNTAGT. Trimming cost V 10 bases and J 6 bases, with 20 bases left between them. This CDR3 region has 14 residues. The CDR3 here is CATSHSRGADTQYF. The CDR3 nucleotides are TGTGCCACCTCACACTCCCGGGGGGCCGATACGCAGTATTTT.

The gene calls are TRBV27 and TRBJ1-4; the D is unclear. This CDR3 region has 15 residues. Germline CDR1 MNHEY, CDR2 SMNVEV (reference sequence). Trimming shortened V by 5 bases and J by 5 bases, and 15 bases separated the two germline ends. CDR3 residues: CASSQRGWGNEKLFF. DNA of the CDR3: TGTGCCAGCAGTCAACGAGGGTGGGGAAATGAAAAACTGTTTTTT.